Below, 29 T cell receptor beta chains from the same sample are listed, as sequenced in a study of cytomegalovirus exposure and HLA in healthy donors. Sequenced by immunoSEQ multiplex PCR; TCRdb stores in-frame clones only, minus some. The sample lists tens of thousands of clones, 80% to 90% occurring once. Sequencing was carried out using PBMCs. These receptors came from a woman in her late teens or twenties in good health and CMV-seronegative.

On this clone itself: At one end the junction does not follow the germline gene, possibly because of a read error. The DNA for the CDR3 is TGTGCCAGCAGCTTAGGGCCTCAGAAGTTTAACTTT. Translated, it gives CASSLGPQKFNF. The J gene is TRBJ1-6, the V gene TRBV7-9; no clear D. The length of the CDR3 is 12 residues. Germline assignment: CDR1 SEHNR and CDR2 FQNEAQ (reference sequence).

The chain is built from TRBV6-1 and TRBJ2-2, with D perhaps TRBD2 (5 bases). There are 13 residues in the CDR3. Trimming left V 7 bases short and J 5 bases short, with 11 bases between. Per the germline V gene, CDR1 is MNHNS and CDR2 is SASEGT. CDR3 nucleotides: TGTGCCAGCACTACGACGGGGACCGGGGAGCTGTTTTTT. Its translation: CASTTTGTGELFF.

The chain employs TRBV5-1 and TRBJ2-3; 9 nucleotides line up with TRBD2. Germline V gene data show CDR1 as SGHRS and CDR2 as YFSETQ. This CDR3 contains 16 residues. V shed 1 base, J shed 2 bases, and the junction held 5 bases outside the gene matches. DNA of the CDR3: TGCGCCAGCAGCTTGCGGCTAGCGGGGAACACAGATACGCAGTATTTT. Translation gives CASSLRLAGNTDTQYF.

The chain links TRBV7-9 to TRBJ2-7, with 10 bases fitting TRBD1. Germline V lookup: CDR1 SEHNR, CDR2 FQNEAQ (reference sequence). V gave up 1 base and J gave up 7 bases; unmatched junction bases: 7. This CDR3 is 15 amino acids long. The CDR3: CASSLGTGGSVEQYF. CDR3 nucleotide sequence: TGTGCCAGCAGCTTAGGGACAGGGGGTTCTGTGGAGCAGTACTTC.

Regarding this clone: One junction end does not reproduce the germline sequence, and a read error may be involved. The CDR3 sequence is CASREDRGNTEAFF. The CDR3 DNA reads TGTGCCAGCAGAGAAGACAGGGGGAACACTGAAGCTTTCTTT. This chain uses TRBV2 with TRBJ1-1, with 8 bases identical to TRBD1. CDR1 and CDR2 (germline): SNHLY, FYNNEI. This CDR3 is built from 14 residues.

The sample holds one count of this clone. In DNA, the CDR3 is TGCAGCGTTGACCCCTCCGACGGGGTGAACACTGAAGCTTTCTTT. Translated: CSVDPSDGVNTEAFF. V is TRBV29-1 and J is TRBJ1-1, with D hard to call. Germline V CDR1 and CDR2: SQVTM, ANQGSEA. V dropped 3 bases and J dropped 0 bases, with 14 bases sitting between them. The CDR3 is 15 amino acids.

This rearrangement joins TRBV30 to TRBJ2-3; TRBD1 is a possible D gene (7 bases). The CDR3 extends over 14 amino acids. The germline CDR1 and CDR2 sequences are GTSNPN and SVGIG (reference sequence). V was trimmed by 7 bases and J by 0 bases, leaving 14 bases between them. CDR3 amino acids: CAYAGGFSTDTQYF. The CDR3 nucleotides read TGTGCCTATGCAGGGGGGTTTAGCACAGATACGCAGTATTTT.

The V gene is TRBV7-3, the J gene TRBJ2-7, with 8 bases that match TRBD2. The ends lost 5 bases at V and 4 bases at J; junction bases unmatched: 10. This CDR3 region has 15 residues. Germline V gives CDR1 SGHTA, CDR2 FQGTGA. CDR3 in DNA: TGTGCCAGCAGCACGATGCCGGGAGGGAGATACGAGCAGTACTTC. It is translated as CASSTMPGGRYEQYF.

The gene calls are TRBV6-1 and TRBJ2-5; TRBD1 is a possible D gene (6 bases). Germline V lookup: CDR1 MNHNS, CDR2 SASEGT. The V gene lost 6 bases and the J gene lost 6 bases, with 11 bases spanning the gap. This CDR3 is built from 12 residues. CDR3 in amino acids: CASRPGQKTQYF. The CDR3 bases are TGTGCCAGCAGGCCGGGACAAAAGACCCAGTACTTC.

The gene calls are TRBV7-2 and TRBJ1-4, with 9 bases lining up with TRBD1. In germline, CDR1 is SGHTA, CDR2 FQGNSA. The length of the CDR3 is 14 residues. V trimming: 6 bases; J trimming: 7 bases; junction bases outside the gene matches: 6. The CDR3 coding sequence is TGTGCCAGCAGTTCGGGACAGGGCAGTGAAAAACTGTTTTTT. Amino acids: CASSSGQGSEKLFF.

The chain combines TRBV11-2 with TRBJ2-1, with TRBD2 as a possible D gene (5 bases). The germline CDR1 and CDR2 sequences are SGHAT and FQNNGV. Deletions cut 5 bases from V and 7 bases from J, with 12 bases between. The CDR3 contains 13 residues. The DNA of the CDR3 is TGTGCCAGCAGCCTACGGCCGGGAAATGAGCAGTTCTTC. Translation gives CASSLRPGNEQFF.

The genes are TRBV19 and TRBJ1-4; 7 positions match TRBD1. The CDR3 spans 15 residues. Losses at the gene ends were 5 bases for V and 5 bases for J; bases not matched to a gene: 8. The germline CDR1 and CDR2 sequences are LNHDA and SQIVND (reference sequence). The CDR3 loop reads CASSPLEGANEKLFF. CDR3 nucleotide sequence: TGTGCCAGTAGTCCCCTAGAGGGGGCAAATGAAAAACTGTTTTTT.

CDR3 sequence reads: CASSLFVAGDTDTQYF. The CDR3 nucleotides are TGTGCCAGCAGTTTATTTGTAGCGGGAGATACTGATACGCAGTATTTT. The V and J genes are TRBV28 and TRBJ2-3, with 9 bases identical to TRBD2. Germline CDR1 reads MDHEN; CDR2 reads SYDVKM. The CDR3 has 16 residues. V was pared by 1 base and J by 6 bases, with 8 bases of the junction left unmatched.

This sequence joins TRBV4-2 and TRBJ1-3; no definite D call. Germline CDR1 LGHNA, CDR2 YNFKEQ. V lost 2 bases and J lost 1, with 9 bases in between. The CDR3 has 15 residues. Here the CDR3 DNA reads TGTGCCAGCAGCCAATTCGAGGGATCTGGAAACACCATATATTTT. This translates into CASSQFEGSGNTIYF.

This clone appeared once. This chain connects TRBV7-8 to TRBJ2-1; TRBD1 matches 7 bases. This CDR3 is built from 17 residues. Per germline, CDR1 SGHVS and CDR2 FQNEAQ. The ends lost 4 bases at V and 0 bases at J; junction bases unmatched: 9. The CDR3 protein is CASSSPGTVSSYNEQFF. Here the CDR3 DNA reads TGTGCCAGCAGCTCGCCCGGGACAGTAAGCTCCTACAATGAGCAGTTCTTC.

V usage is TRBV2 and J usage is TRBJ1-5, with D unclear. CDR1 and CDR2 (germline): SNHLY, FYNNEI. The CDR3 sequence is 13 residues long. V was cut by 6 bases and J by 4 bases, with 10 bases left in between. CDR3 in DNA: TGTGCCAGCAGACTGACGGGGAATCAGCCCCAGCATTTT. Protein: CASRLTGNQPQHF.

The chain combines TRBV5-1 with TRBJ1-3; D might be TRBD1 (6 bases). This CDR3 is 15 amino acids long. The germline V gene has CDR1 SGHRS and CDR2 YFSETQ. The germline V and J ends were trimmed by 2 bases and 0 bases, with 9 bases remaining between them. Here the CDR3 DNA reads TGCGCCAGCAGCTTACAGGGCATCTCTGGAAACACCATATATTTT. It is translated as CASSLQGISGNTIYF.

The chain carries TRBV6-5 and TRBJ1-2; 8 nucleotides align to TRBD1. J gave up 4 bases and V 2 bases, and 6 bases lay outside the gene matches. This CDR3 has 15 residues. Germline-derived CDR1 and CDR2 are MNHEY and SVGAGI. CDR3 in DNA: TGTGCCAGCAGTTACACCGGACAGGGCGGCTATGGCTACACCTTC. Protein: CASSYTGQGGYGYTF.

The chain carries TRBV9 and TRBJ2-2, with TRBD2 matching over 11 bases. The CDR3 sequence is 16 residues long. Trimming at V came to 6 bases and at J to 5 bases, leaving 9 bases not matched to a gene. Germline values: CDR1 SGDLS, CDR2 YYNGEE. The CDR3 nucleotides are TGTGCCAGCACGCTACTAGCGGGGGCACCTACCGGGGAGCTGTTTTTT. It yields the protein CASTLLAGAPTGELFF.

The chain carries TRBV5-4 and TRBJ2-1; 11 nucleotides line up with TRBD2. The V segment lost 4 bases and the J segment 9 bases; nucleotides outside the gene matches: 6. This CDR3 is 14 amino acids long. In germline, CDR1 is SGHNT, CDR2 YYREEE (reference sequence). The CDR3 bases are TGTGCCAGCAGCGGTAGCGGGGGGGCCCGTGAGCAGTTCTTC. This gives the protein CASSGSGGAREQFF.

The chain joins TRBV30 to TRBJ1-5; weak D call: TRBD1 (6 bases). The ends were cut back, 1 base at V and 9 bases at J, with 16 bases in the middle. CDR1 GTSNPN and CDR2 SVGIG come from the germline V gene (reference sequence). The CDR3 contains 14 residues. CDR3 loop: CAWSEQGLNGPQHF. The CDR3 region has the DNA TGTGCCTGGAGTGAACAGGGTCTCAATGGGCCCCAGCATTTT.

In its sample, this clone was seen once. This rearrangement joins TRBV5-4 to TRBJ2-1; TRBD2 aligns across 10 bases. The J segment lost 10 bases and the V segment lost 2 bases, leaving 9 bases of the junction unmatched. This CDR3 has 15 residues. The germline CDR1 and CDR2 sequences are SGHNT and YYREEE (reference sequence). CDR3 in amino acids: CASSLEAGGPWEQFF. The CDR3 DNA reads TGTGCCAGCAGCTTAGAAGCGGGGGGGCCATGGGAGCAGTTCTTC.

V is TRBV9 and J is TRBJ2-3, with 7 bases aligning to TRBD2. This CDR3 has 15 residues. The germline V gene encodes CDR1 SGDLS and CDR2 YYNGEE. V was pared by 3 bases and J by 2 bases, with 6 bases of the junction left unmatched. The DNA for the CDR3 is TGTGCCAGCAGCGCAGAGCGGGAATACACAGATACGCAGTATTTT. Protein product: CASSAEREYTDTQYF.

The chain couples TRBV27 to TRBJ1-1; TRBD1 might be the D (5 bases). V was clipped by 1 base and J by 0 bases, with 6 bases between them. Germline CDR1 MNHEY, CDR2 SMNVEV (reference sequence). CDR3 size: 14 residues. CDR3 amino acids: CASSLLGVNTEAFF. In nucleotides, the CDR3 is TGTGCCAGCAGTTTATTAGGGGTGAACACTGAAGCTTTCTTT.

The chain couples TRBV5-8 to TRBJ1-5, with 7 bases aligning to TRBD1. CDR1 and CDR2 (germline): SGHTS, YDEGEE. V shed 1 base and J 7 bases; nucleotides not matched to a gene: 5. The CDR3 has 14 amino acids. The CDR3 reads CASSLKQGSQPQHF. The DNA of the CDR3 is TGTGCCAGCAGCTTGAAACAGGGGAGCCAGCCCCAGCATTTT.

The chain carries TRBV27 and TRBJ1-5, with 9 bases lining up with TRBD1. The J segment lost 4 bases and the V segment lost 5 bases, leaving 3 bases of the junction unmatched. The CDR3 totals 14 residues. Germline V lookup: CDR1 MNHEY, CDR2 SMNVEV (reference sequence). This chain's CDR3 is CASSPDRGNQPQHF. The CDR3 coding sequence is TGTGCCAGCAGTCCGGACAGGGGAAATCAGCCCCAGCATTTT.

This clone is a singleton in its sample. This sequence joins TRBV5-4 and TRBJ2-2; weak D call: TRBD2 (6 bases). This CDR3 spans 13 amino acids. Per germline, CDR1 SGHNT and CDR2 YYREEE (reference sequence). V was trimmed by 4 bases and J by 5 bases, leaving 9 bases between them. CDR3 nucleotide sequence: TGTGCCAGCAGCCCGGGGGATACCGGGGAGCTGTTTTTT. Residues: CASSPGDTGELFF.

The chain employs TRBV6-5 and TRBJ1-2; 8 nucleotides match TRBD1. Unmatched junction bases numbered 8, after V lost 6 bases and J lost 5 bases. This CDR3 is 14 amino acids long. Germline CDR1 reads MNHEY; CDR2 reads SVGAGI. In DNA, the CDR3 is TGTGCCAGCAGCTTTGGACAGGGCCTTTATGGCTACACCTTC. It specifies CASSFGQGLYGYTF.

The chain recombines TRBV11-2 with TRBJ2-4, with 9 bases matching TRBD2. From germline, CDR1 is SGHAT and CDR2 FQNNGV. With 0 bases clipped from V and 0 bases from J, the junction kept 12 bases outside the gene matches. The CDR3 totals 20 residues. CDR3 amino acids: CASSLEGTRLADIAKNIQYF. CDR3 coding DNA: TGTGCCAGCAGCTTAGAGGGAACCAGACTAGCGGATATAGCCAAAAACATTCAGTACTTC.